The clone carrying this TCR beta chain was picked up many times. This sample is part of a study of T cell repertoires in cytomegalovirus infection. Study-wide context: Public signatures in TCR beta pointed to CMV infection and matching HLA type.

Per the germline V gene, CDR1 is SEHNR and CDR2 is FQNEAQ (reference sequence). V trimming: 4 bases; J trimming: 2 bases; junction bases outside the gene matches: 10. The CDR3 consists of 17 residues. One entry per CDR3 protein results from TCRdb running MiXCR on the reads. The sample contains around 550,000 distinct CDR3 sequences, 26% of which appear only once. The specimen was PBMCs. The rearrangement joins TRBV7-9 to TRBJ2-5; 10 bases agree with TRBD2. The clonotype originates from a human donor in good health (CMV status not recorded). Some clones in this sample may be carry-over from other donors' samples. This chain's CDR3 is CASSWRTSGISQETQYF. The CDR3 nucleotides are TGTGCCAGCAGCTGGAGGACTAGCGGAATATCACAAGAGACCCAGTACTTC. Supplemented by reference TRBV7-9 and TRBJ2-5, the full variable domain reads DTGVSQNPRHKITKRGQNVTFRCDPISEHNRLYWYRQTLGQGPEFLTYFQNEAQLEKSRLLSDRFSAERPKGSFSTLEIQRTEQGDSAMYLCASSWRTSGISQETQYFGPGTRLLVL.